A selection of T cell receptor beta chains follows, all from one sample in a study of glioma-infiltrating T cells. TCRdb reanalysed the multiplex PCR reads using MiXCR and keeps one entry per CDR3 protein. The sample has approximately 400,000 distinct CDR3 sequences, roughly 41% seen once. Source material: glioma tissue, nonneoplastic brain tissue, or PBMCs (not recorded which). Receptors were obtained from a human donor with low-grade glioma or glioblastoma, undergoing nonglioma brain surgery, or in good health (not recorded which). CDR3s include the opening cysteine and the closing phenylalanine or tryptophan. The D gene is left open where the match is weak. Clone size, where shown, is once, few, many, or a class for clones that have expanded.

cdr3_length clone_size j_call v_call d_call cdr3_aa cdr3_nt
16 . TRBJ2-2 TRBV24-1 TRBD2 CATSEGGRGRTGELFF TGTGCCACCAGTGAGGGCGGGAGAGGGAGGACCGGGGAGCTGTTTTTT
14 . TRBJ1-3 TRBV7-9 . CASSLQRQGNTIYF TGTGCCAGCAGCTTACAGAGACAGGGAAACACCATATATTTT
14 few TRBJ2-7 TRBV6-2/TRBV6-3 . CATCLRDSSYEQYF TGTGCCACTTGCTTGCGGGACAGTTCCTACGAGCAGTACTTC
13 . TRBJ1-2 TRBV7-3 . CASSLKGDYGYTF TGTGCCAGCAGCTTAAAGGGTGACTATGGCTACACCTTC
16 once TRBJ2-1 TRBV20-1 . CSARGRWLSSYNEQFF TGCAGTGCTAGAGGGCGATGGCTTAGCTCCTACAATGAGCAGTTCTTC
13 many TRBJ1-1 TRBV20-1 . CSADSTGYTEAFF TGCAGTGCCGACTCAACAGGTTACACTGAAGCTTTCTTT
14 . TRBJ1-5 TRBV28 . CATSRLFEPEAQHF TGTGCCACAAGCCGACTTTTCGAGCCGGAGGCCCAGCATTTT
12 . TRBJ2-5 TRBV5-1 . CASPGLQETQYF TGCGCCAGCCCCGGACTACAGGAGACCCAGTACTTC
18 . TRBJ2-3 TRBV7-6 . CASSLGTNRLLSTDTQYF TGTGCCAGCAGCTTAGGTACGAACAGACTGCTAAGCACAGATACGCAGTATTTT
12 many TRBJ1-2 TRBV6-1 . CASNQGYYGYTF TGTGCCAGCAACCAGGGGTACTATGGCTACACCTTC
15 many TRBJ2-7 TRBV4-2 TRBD1 CASSRTGTGVYEQYF TGTGCCAGCAGCCGAACCGGGACAGGTGTATACGAGCAGTACTTC
15 few TRBJ2-1 TRBV20-1 . CSARRSGDSYNEQFF TGCAGTGCTCGACGTAGCGGAGACTCCTACAATGAGCAGTTCTTC
15 . TRBJ2-7 TRBV11-2 TRBD2 CASSLERGPTYEQCF TGTGCCAGCAGCTTGGAGCGGGGACCCACATACGAGCAGTGCTTC
14 few TRBJ2-1 TRBV7-2 TRBD2 CASSLGTRYNEQFF TGTGCCAGCAGCTTAGGGACTAGGTACAATGAGCAGTTCTTC
13 few TRBJ2-7 TRBV11-2 . CASSLDFTYEQYF TGTGCCAGCAGCTTAGATTTCACCTACGAGCAGTACTTC
14 . TRBJ2-5 TRBV18 . CASSPPSQQETQYF TGTGCCAGCTCACCACCGTCACAGCAAGAGACCCAGTACTTC
14 . TRBJ2-7 TRBV2 . CASSEQGLNYEQYF TGTGCCAGCAGTGAACAGGGACTGAACTACGAGCAGTACTTC
15 . TRBJ2-7 TRBV4-1 TRBD2 CASSQRLAGVYEQYF TGCGCCAGCAGCCAAAGGCTAGCGGGAGTCTACGAGCAGTACTTC
15 . TRBJ2-7 TRBV7-9 . CASSTTMDWGYEQYF TGTGCCAGCAGCACCACAATGGATTGGGGCTACGAGCAGTACTTC
14 . TRBJ1-5 TRBV28 . CASSPGWGYQPQHF TGTGCCAGCAGCCCAGGGTGGGGTTATCAGCCCCAGCATTTT